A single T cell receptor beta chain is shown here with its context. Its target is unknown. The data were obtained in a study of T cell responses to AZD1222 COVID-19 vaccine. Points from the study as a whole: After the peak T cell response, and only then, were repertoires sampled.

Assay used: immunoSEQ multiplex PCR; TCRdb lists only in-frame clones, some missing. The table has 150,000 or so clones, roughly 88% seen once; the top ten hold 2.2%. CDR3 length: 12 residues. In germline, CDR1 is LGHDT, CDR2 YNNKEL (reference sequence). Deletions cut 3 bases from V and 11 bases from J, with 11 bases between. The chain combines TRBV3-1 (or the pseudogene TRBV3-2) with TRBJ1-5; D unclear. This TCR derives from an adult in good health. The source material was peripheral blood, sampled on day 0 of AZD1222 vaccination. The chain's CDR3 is CASSQGNMAQHF. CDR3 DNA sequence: TGTGCCAGCAGCCAGGGAAATATGGCCCAGCATTTT.